This is a list of T cell receptor beta chains from one sample in a study of yellow fever vaccine responses in identical twins. TCRdb itself ran the RT-PCR reads through MiXCR, one entry per CDR3 protein. The data show some 16,000 distinct CDR3 sequences, roughly 85% seen once. The sample in question was T cells from blood (PBMCs), unsorted or a sorted subset (not recorded which), obtained before or after yellow fever vaccination (not recorded which). All receptors derive from a woman between 18 and 30 years old who received the yellow fever vaccine. Both conserved end residues are part of each CDR3. D genes are given only for firm matches. Clone sizes are given selectively: once, few, many, or a class where the clone is expanded.

clone_size	v_call	j_call	d_call	cdr3_nt	cdr3_aa
NA	TRBV7-9	TRBJ2-5	NA	TGTGCCAGCAGCTTAGCGGGACGGGAACGTGAGACCCAGTACTTC	CASSLAGRERETQYF
medium-sized	TRBV9	TRBJ2-7	NA	TGTGCCAGCAGCTCCGGGACGTCGGAGGGGGCCTACGAGCAGTACTTC	CASSSGTSEGAYEQYF
NA	TRBV29-1	TRBJ2-7	NA	TGCAGCGTAGACACGGGAAGGTACGAGCAGTACTTC	CSVDTGRYEQYF
once	TRBV7-2	TRBJ2-7	TRBD2	TGTGCCAGCGGTCCTGGACTAGCGATCTACGAGCAGTACTTC	CASGPGLAIYEQYF
few	TRBV29-1	TRBJ2-7	NA	TGCAGCGTTGAACTCCTCTCCGGGAGCTCCTACGAGCAGTACTTC	CSVELLSGSSYEQYF
once	TRBV10-3	TRBJ1-2	NA	TGTGCCATCAGTGAGACAGACAGGACTAACTATGGCTACACCTTC	CAISETDRTNYGYTF
NA	TRBV20-1	TRBJ2-7	TRBD2	TGCAGTGCTAGAAGACCCAGCGGGGGATACGAGCAGTACTTC	CSARRPSGGYEQYF
NA	TRBV7-9	TRBJ2-2	NA	TGTGCCAGCAGCTACACCGGGGAGCTGTTTTTT	CASSYTGELFF
few	TRBV6-4	TRBJ1-1	NA	TGTGCCAGCAGTGAACTTGGAGGCATGAACACTGAAGCTTTCTTT	CASSELGGMNTEAFF
once	TRBV10-3	TRBJ2-7	TRBD1	TGTGCCATCAGTGAACCCGGGACAGGGGTCGAGCAGTACTTC	CAISEPGTGVEQYF
NA	TRBV7-7	TRBJ2-3	NA	TGTGCTAGCAGCTCTGAGGCAGGCACAGATACGCAGTATTTT	CASSSEAGTDTQYF
NA	TRBV4-1	TRBJ2-2	NA	TGCGCCAGCAGCCAAGATCCGGTCTGGGGGGAGAACACCGGGGAGCTGTTTTTT	CASSQDPVWGENTGELFF
NA	TRBV18	TRBJ2-1	NA	TGTGCCAGCTCACCCCTAAGTGGGGGGTTCTTCTTC	CASSPLSGGFFF
NA	TRBV5-1	TRBJ2-7	NA	TGCGCCAGCAGCTTGGAGGGCTACGAGCAGTACTTC	CASSLEGYEQYF
NA	TRBV10-3	TRBJ1-6	NA	TGTGCCATCAGTGGGGGAACTAGCAATTCACCCCTCCACTTT	CAISGGTSNSPLHF
NA	TRBV20-1	TRBJ2-3	TRBD1	TGCAGTGCCAGCAGGGGGATAGATACGCAGTATTTT	CSASRGIDTQYF
NA	TRBV19	TRBJ1-5	NA	TGTGCCAGTTGGGACCGCGCTGGGGGGTCCCGCAATCAGCCCCAGCATTTT	CASWDRAGGSRNQPQHF
NA	TRBV5-1	TRBJ2-3	NA	TGCGCCAGCAGCTTGGGATCTAGCACAGATACGCAGTTTTTT	CASSLGSSTDTQFF
NA	TRBV7-2	TRBJ2-1	NA	TGTGCCAGCAGCTTCTGGACACTTAATGAGCAGTTCTTC	CASSFWTLNEQFF
NA	TRBV7-9	TRBJ2-1	TRBD1	TGTGCCAGCAGCGTCGACAGGGGCGATGAGCAGTTCTTC	CASSVDRGDEQFF
NA	TRBV5-1	TRBJ2-5	NA	TGCGCCAGCAGCATCCCCGGTGAGACCCAGTACTTC	CASSIPGETQYF
NA	TRBV6-1	TRBJ1-1	NA	TGTGCCAGCAGTGGTGGGACCTTCGCTGAAGCTTTCTTT	CASSGGTFAEAFF
NA	TRBV5-1	TRBJ2-2	NA	TGCGCCAGCAGCCAAGGACACGTCGTCACCGGGGAGCTGTTTTTT	CASSQGHVVTGELFF
NA	TRBV2	TRBJ2-4	NA	TGTGCCAGCCGTGAATTAATCTGGACCGACGCCAAAAACATTCAGTACTTC	CASRELIWTDAKNIQYF
NA	TRBV2	TRBJ2-1	TRBD1	TGTGCCAGCAGGACAGGGGTGGGGGAGCAGTTCTTC	CASRTGVGEQFF
NA	TRBV19	TRBJ2-7	NA	TGTGCCAGTAGTATGCCGGGTCCATACGAGCAGTACTTC	CASSMPGPYEQYF
few	TRBV18	TRBJ1-1	NA	TGTGCCAGCTCACCAAACGGGGATCTGGCAAACACTGAAGCTTTCTTT	CASSPNGDLANTEAFF
NA	TRBV29-1	TRBJ2-5	TRBD1	TGCAGCGCTCTACAGGGGGCCGAGACCCAGTACTTC	CSALQGAETQYF
few	TRBV15	TRBJ2-7	NA	TGTGCCACCAGCAGTCGAGGAAAGTCCTACGAGCAGTACTTC	CATSSRGKSYEQYF
few	TRBV4-1	TRBJ1-2	NA	TGCGCCAGCAGCCCGGGTGGGAGAGGGGACTATGGCTACACCTTC	CASSPGGRGDYGYTF
NA	TRBV13	TRBJ2-7	NA	TGTGCCAGCATTACCTCCTACGAGCAGTACTTC	CASITSYEQYF
NA	TRBV27	TRBJ2-1	NA	TGTGCCAGCAGTTTAGTCGACTCCTACAATGAGCAGTTCTTC	CASSLVDSYNEQFF
NA	TRBV4-1	TRBJ1-2	NA	TGCGCCAGCAGCCAAGAGTTTGGGGACGGCTACACCTTC	CASSQEFGDGYTF
few	TRBV7-9	TRBJ1-3	NA	TGTGCCAGCAGCGTGCTGGAGGTGAAAGGAAACACCATATATTTT	CASSVLEVKGNTIYF
NA	TRBV18	TRBJ2-7	TRBD1	TGTGCCAGCTCACCGAAGGGACAGGGGTCCTACGAGCAGTACTTC	CASSPKGQGSYEQYF
NA	TRBV29-1	TRBJ2-3	NA	TGCAGCGTGAGGGCCTACACAGATACGCAGTATTTT	CSVRAYTDTQYF
once	TRBV11-3	TRBJ1-2	NA	TGTGCCAGCAGCCGAGGGGGTAACTATGGCTACACCTTC	CASSRGGNYGYTF
NA	TRBV29-1	TRBJ2-1	NA	TGCAGCCTCAGCGGTTGGAATGAGCAGTTCTTC	CSLSGWNEQFF
NA	TRBV12-3/TRBV12-4	TRBJ2-7	NA	TGTGCCAGCAGTTCTTTCTACGAGCAGTACTTC	CASSSFYEQYF
NA	TRBV5-1	TRBJ2-7	NA	TGCGCCAGCAGCTGGGGTGAAATATTAACAGGGCGCGAGCAGTACTTC	CASSWGEILTGREQYF
NA	TRBV5-1	TRBJ1-6	NA	TGCGCCAGCAGCATCGGACCTAGCTCCTATAATTCACCCCTCCACTTT	CASSIGPSSYNSPLHF
NA	TRBV7-2	TRBJ2-3	NA	TGTGCCAGCAGCTTAGTTACCGGGGCTGCCACAGATACGCAGTATTTT	CASSLVTGAATDTQYF
NA	TRBV30	TRBJ2-2	NA	TGTGCCTGGAGTAAAGGGCTTCTTAACACCGGGGAGCTGTTTTTT	CAWSKGLLNTGELFF
NA	TRBV29-1	TRBJ2-5	NA	TGCAGCGTTGAAGGATGGCGGTCCCAAGAGACCCAGTACTTC	CSVEGWRSQETQYF
once	TRBV15	TRBJ2-5	TRBD2	TGTGCCACCAGCAGAGATGGCGGGGGAGAAGAGACCCAGTACTTC	CATSRDGGGEETQYF
NA	TRBV30	TRBJ2-2	NA	TGTGCCTGGAGTGTAGATCCTTGGGGCGGGGAGCTGTTTTTT	CAWSVDPWGGELFF
NA	TRBV11-2	TRBJ1-2	TRBD1	TGTGCCAGCAGCTTGGACAGGTCCGCAGTGGCTGGCTACACCTTC	CASSLDRSAVAGYTF
NA	TRBV18	TRBJ2-5	TRBD2	TGTGCCAGCTCACCGGGGCGGGAGTACGTCCGAGAGACCCAGTACTTC	CASSPGREYVRETQYF
NA	TRBV11-1	TRBJ1-4	NA	TGTGCCAGCAGCAACCCGACACTGCCAGGGGAAAAACTGTTTTTT	CASSNPTLPGEKLFF
NA	TRBV5-1	TRBJ1-1	NA	TGCGCCAGCAGCTTGGCGGTCCAGGGTATTTGGGGGACTGAAGCTTTCTTT	CASSLAVQGIWGTEAFF
NA	TRBV28	TRBJ2-7	TRBD2	TGTGCCACCTCACCGGGACTAGCATCCTACGAGCAGTACTTC	CATSPGLASYEQYF
once	TRBV20-1	TRBJ2-3	NA	TGCAGTCTGTGGGACTCCCACACAGATACGCAGTATTTT	CSLWDSHTDTQYF
NA	TRBV29-1	TRBJ2-5	NA	TGCAGCGTTGAAGGAATGGAGACCCAGTACTTC	CSVEGMETQYF
few	TRBV19	TRBJ1-5	TRBD1	TGTGCCGCCGGGACAGATAGCAATCAGCCCCAGCATTTT	CAAGTDSNQPQHF
NA	TRBV2	TRBJ2-2	TRBD1	TGTGCCAGAAGACAGGGTACGGACACCGGGGAGCTGTTTTTT	CARRQGTDTGELFF
NA	TRBV4-1	TRBJ2-5	TRBD1	TGCGCCAGCAGCACACGACAGGGGGCCTACGAGACCCAGTACTTC	CASSTRQGAYETQYF
once	TRBV29-1	TRBJ2-7	NA	TGCAGCGTAAATGGGGAGCAATCCTACGAGCAGTACTTC	CSVNGEQSYEQYF
NA	TRBV7-9	TRBJ2-5	NA	TGTGCCAGCAGCTTCCAGCGCGGGGAGACCCAGTACTTC	CASSFQRGETQYF
NA	TRBV11-2	TRBJ2-5	TRBD1	TGTGCCAGCAGCTTACCACAGGGGGCAAAAGAGACCCAGTACTTC	CASSLPQGAKETQYF